This passage covers 29 T cell receptor beta chains from one sample sequenced in a study of blood T cells in healthy people across ages. A second PCR, run for roughly 7 to 11 cycles, used a sample-barcoded 5' primer plus a J-beta primer mix. TCRdb reprocessed the 5' RACE reads with MiXCR, giving one entry per CDR3 protein. The data hold about 1.6 million distinct CDR3 sequences, with about 32% observed a single time. Sequences were obtained from blood. The source is a woman in her 30s in good health.

Remarks on this clonotype: This sequence may be a read error, since a much larger clone differs from it by one base. This chain joins TRBV28 and TRBJ2-7; D is undetermined. The germline gives CDR1 MDHEN, CDR2 SYDVKM. The CDR3 is 12 residues long. The ends were cut back, 4 bases at V and 3 bases at J, with 7 bases in the middle. The CDR3 region has the DNA TGTGCCAGCAGTTCCTGGGTCTACGAGCAGTACTTC. It is translated as CASSSWVYEQYF. Together with reference TRBV28 and TRBJ2-7, the CDR3 gives the full variable domain: DVKVTQSSRYLVKRTGEKVFLECVQDMDHENMFWYRQDPGLGLRLIYFSYDVKMKEKGDIPEGYSVSREKKERFSLILESASTNQTSMYLCASSSWVYEQYFGPGTRLTVT.

This clonotype appeared many times. V and J are TRBV3-1 and TRBJ2-1; the D gene is possibly TRBD2 (6 bases). The V gene's germline CDR1 is LGHDT and CDR2 YNNKEL (reference sequence). This CDR3 has 15 amino acids. Between the trimmed V and J ends, which lost 0 bases and 2 bases, there was a span of 8 bases. In DNA, the CDR3 is TGTGCCAGCAGCCAAGAAGGCGGGGCCTACAATGAGCAGTTCTTC. As protein: CASSQEGGAYNEQFF.

The rearrangement joins TRBV4-2 to TRBJ2-7; TRBD2 matches at 9 bases. CDR3 length: 14 residues. The germline V gene encodes CDR1 LGHNA and CDR2 YNFKEQ. J gave up 6 bases and V 1 base, and 4 bases lay outside the gene matches. CDR3 in amino acids: CASSQGLAVGEQYF. The CDR3 DNA follows: TGTGCCAGCAGCCAAGGACTAGCGGTAGGCGAGCAGTACTTC.

The CDR3 DNA reads TGTGCCAGCAGCTTCCCGAGTCCAGATACGCAGTATTTT. This encodes CASSFPSPDTQYF. The V and J genes are TRBV5-4 and TRBJ2-3; D remains ambiguous. Germline V gene data show CDR1 as SGHNT and CDR2 as YYREEE (reference sequence). V lost 2 bases to trimming and J lost 4 bases, with 8 bases between them. The CDR3 is 13 amino acids.

V gene TRBV20-1 combines with J gene TRBJ2-3; 13 bases fit TRBD2. The CDR3 loop spans 15 amino acids. The germline gives CDR1 DFQATT, CDR2 SNEGSKA (reference sequence). Germline trimming cut 4 bases from V and 3 bases from J; bases unmatched to any gene: 4. For the CDR3, the DNA is TGCAGTGCTAAATCGGGACTAGCGGGGACAGATACGCAGTATTTT. Its translation: CSAKSGLAGTDTQYF.

A single count supports this clonotype. This chain links TRBV5-1 with TRBJ2-5; D possibly matches TRBD1 or TRBD2 (6 bases each). The J call is in doubt because the DNA end fits TRBJ2-7 better. Germline CDR1 SGHRS, CDR2 YFSETQ. The CDR3 runs to 12 residues. CDR3 nucleotides: TGCGCCAGCAGCTCGGGGGCTAACGAGCAGTACTTC. It translates to CASSSGANEQYF.

This rearrangement joins TRBV10-3 to TRBJ2-1, with TRBD2 matching 10 bases. Germline V gives CDR1 ENHRY, CDR2 SYGVKD. The J segment lost 0 bases and the V segment lost 4 bases, leaving 3 bases of the junction unmatched. The CDR3 loop spans 16 amino acids. CDR3 sequence (DNA): TGTGCCATCAGTGGGACTAGCGGAAGCTCCTACAATGAGCAGTTCTTC. This sequence encodes CAISGTSGSSYNEQFF.

The chain is built from TRBV11-2 and TRBJ2-2; D is uncertain. V was pared by 6 bases and J by 4 bases, with 9 bases between. This CDR3 is built from 13 residues. Germline V lookup: CDR1 SGHAT, CDR2 FQNNGV. The CDR3 sequence: CASRVSTTGELFF. The CDR3 bases are TGTGCCAGCAGGGTTTCAACCACCGGGGAGCTGTTTTTT.

This clonotype was recorded at least ten times. This chain connects TRBV12-3 or TRBV12-4 to TRBJ2-1; D is unresolved. Between the trimmed V and J ends, which lost 6 bases and 7 bases, there was a span of 4 bases. The CDR3 spans 10 residues. In DNA, the CDR3 is TGTGCCAGCAGCACAAATGAGCAGTTCTTC. It specifies CASSTNEQFF.

This clonotype was counted many times. The chain is built from TRBV12-5 and TRBJ2-1; 7 bases agree with TRBD2. The CDR3 is 11 residues long. Trimming at V came to 4 bases and at J to 13 bases, leaving 4 bases not matched to a gene. Germline V gives CDR1 LGHNT, CDR2 FRNRAP. The CDR3 is CASGSPGLQFF. In DNA form, the CDR3 reads TGTGCTAGTGGTTCTCCGGGACTACAGTTCTTC.

This clonotype turned up a few times. V gene TRBV7-9 combines with J gene TRBJ2-2; no clear D. Trimming pared 1 base from V and 10 bases from J, leaving 7 bases between. This CDR3 has 12 amino acids. The germline CDR1 and CDR2 sequences are SEHNR and FQNEAQ (reference sequence). Here the CDR3 reads CASSLEDQELFF. As DNA, the CDR3 is TGTGCCAGCAGCTTAGAGGATCAGGAGCTGTTTTTT.

This chain links TRBV12-3 or TRBV12-4 with TRBJ2-5; the D is unclear. The ends were cut back, 7 bases at V and 5 bases at J, with 17 bases in the middle. This CDR3 is built from 14 residues. The CDR3 DNA reads as TGTGCCAGCATCCTTACGAGTTACGAGGAGACCCAGTACTTC. Translated, it gives CASILTSYEETQYF.

This chain uses TRBV10-3 with TRBJ2-5; TRBD2 matches 7 bases. CDR1 and CDR2 from the germline V gene are ENHRY and SYGVKD. The CDR3 loop spans 14 amino acids. Losses at the gene ends were 5 bases for V and 3 bases for J; bases not matched to a gene: 6. CDR3 sequence (DNA): TGTGCCATCAGTCTTACTAGCGAGGAAGAGACCCAGTACTTC. Its protein product is CAISLTSEEETQYF.

Comments on this clonotype: The junction departs from germline at one end; a sequencing error may be responsible. This chain joins TRBV10-3 and TRBJ1-1; D possibly corresponds to TRBD1 (5 bases). The CDR3 totals 14 residues. Germline values: CDR1 ENHRY, CDR2 SYGVKD. This CDR3 reads CATSGYRMNTEAFF. CDR3 sequence (DNA): TGTGCCACCAGTGGCTACAGGATGAACACTGAAGCTTTCTTT.

This clonotype occurred a few times. V usage is TRBV2 and J usage is TRBJ2-7; 10 nucleotides align to TRBD1. Germline CDR1 SNHLY, CDR2 FYNNEI. With 6 bases clipped from V and 0 bases from J, the junction kept 5 bases outside the gene matches. The CDR3 has 15 residues. As DNA, the CDR3 is TGTGCCAGCAGGACGGGACAGGGGAGCTCCTACGAGCAGTACTTC. Translated, it gives CASRTGQGSSYEQYF.

The chain couples TRBV30 to TRBJ1-1, with a possible D match to TRBD1 (5 bases). This CDR3 spans 14 amino acids. Germline loops: CDR1 GTSNPN, CDR2 SVGIG (reference sequence). V was pared by 2 bases and J by 1 base, with 11 bases between. The CDR3 protein is CAWSFRAQNTEAFF. DNA of the CDR3: TGTGCCTGGAGTTTCAGGGCTCAGAACACTGAAGCTTTCTTT.

The sample holds a few counts of this clonotype. The gene calls are TRBV7-3 and TRBJ2-3; 7 bases fit TRBD2. Germline-derived CDR1 and CDR2 are SGHTA and FQGTGA. CDR3 length: 15 residues. V lost 5 bases, J lost 2 bases, and 7 bases stayed unmatched. CDR3 bases: TGTGCCAGCAGCAGGAGCGGGATGCACACAGATACGCAGTATTTT. Protein product: CASSRSGMHTDTQYF. The entire variable domain, with the rest obtained from reference TRBV7-3 and TRBJ2-3, is as follows: GAGVSQTPSNKVTEKGKYVELRCDPISGHTALYWYRQSLGQGPEFLIYFQGTGAADDSGLPNDRFFAVRPEGSVSTLKIQRTERGDSAVYLCASSRSGMHTDTQYFGPGTRLTVL.

Note on this clonotype: A read error may explain this, as a much larger clone is one base away. This chain uses TRBV20-1 with TRBJ2-7, with 8 bases matching TRBD2. The DNA end is a closer match to TRBJ2-5, so the J assignment may be wrong. The CDR3 totals 14 residues. CDR1 and CDR2 (germline): DFQATT, SNEGSKA (reference sequence). CDR3 in amino acids: CSAQTSAIRETQYF. The CDR3 DNA follows: TGCAGTGCCCAGACTAGCGCAATTCGAGAGACCCAGTACTTC.

The chain recombines TRBV7-3 with TRBJ1-2, with D unresolved. The CDR3 is 14 amino acids. Germline V lookup: CDR1 SGHTA, CDR2 FQGTGA. Trimming cost V 0 bases and J 8 bases, with 13 bases left between them. CDR3 nucleotide sequence: TGTGCCAGCAGCTTAACGAGGTCCGGGTCCGGCTACACCTTC. This sequence encodes CASSLTRSGSGYTF.

The V call is TRBV9, the J call TRBJ2-4, with TRBD2 matching over 8 bases. The J call may be wrong; the DNA end is better matched by TRBJ2-7. Germline loops: CDR1 SGDLS, CDR2 YYNGEE. The CDR3 contains 16 residues. As DNA, the CDR3 is TGTGCCAGCAGCCCTAGCCAATGGGCGGGGGGCTACGAGCAGTACTTC. This translates into CASSPSQWAGGYEQYF.

This chain links TRBV27 with TRBJ2-4; D gene ambiguous. CDR1 and CDR2 (germline): MNHEY, SMNVEV (reference sequence). The V end was cut by 3 bases, the J end by 0 bases, with 12 bases between. CDR3 length: 16 amino acids. The CDR3 sequence is CASSFTGLLAKNIQYF. The CDR3 DNA reads as TGTGCCAGCAGTTTCACCGGGCTACTAGCCAAAAACATTCAGTACTTC.

The chain combines TRBV5-5 with TRBJ2-1; D may correspond to TRBD1 or TRBD2 (5 bases each). V lost 7 bases and J 10 bases, leaving 21 bases between the germline ends. Per the germline V gene, CDR1 is SGHKS and CDR2 is YYEKEE (reference sequence). This CDR3 contains 14 residues. CDR3 nucleotide sequence: TGTGCCAGCCGCGAGGGGCGTTTGATGGGCGAGCAGTTCTTC. Amino acid sequence: CASREGRLMGEQFF. Looking up the rest from reference TRBV5-5 and TRBJ2-1 gives the full variable domain: DAGVTQSPTHLIKTRGQQVTLRCSPISGHKSVSWYQQVLGQGPQFIFQYYEKEERGRGNFPDRFSARQFPNYSSELNVNALLLGDSALYLCASREGRLMGEQFFGPGTRLTVL.

The chain employs TRBV9 and TRBJ2-1; tentatively, D is TRBD2 (5 bases). CDR1 is SGDLS, CDR2 YYNGEE, per germline. V lost 0 bases and J lost 0, with 13 bases in between. CDR3 length equals 17 residues. The CDR3 DNA is TGTGCCAGCAGCGTAGGGCTAGCCGTTAGCTCCTACAATGAGCAGTTCTTC. It translates to CASSVGLAVSSYNEQFF. Supplemented by reference TRBV9 and TRBJ2-1, the full variable domain reads DSGVTQTPKHLITATGQRVTLRCSPRSGDLSVYWYQQSLDQGLQFLIQYYNGEERAKGNILERFSAQQFPDLHSELNLSSLELGDSALYFCASSVGLAVSSYNEQFFGPGTRLTVL.

In the case of this clonotype: At one end, the junction sequence differs from germline, possibly due to a read error. The chain recombines TRBV6-6 with TRBJ2-5; 7 nucleotides agree with TRBD1. The DNA matches TRBJ2-7 better at its end, which makes the J call doubtful. Germline lookup yields CDR1 MNHNY and CDR2 SVGAGI (reference sequence). The CDR3 has 13 amino acids. The CDR3 region is CANSPTGANEQYF. CDR3 DNA: TGTGCCAACAGTCCCACAGGGGCAAACGAGCAGTACTTC.

V is TRBV7-9 and J is TRBJ2-1; 9 bases align to TRBD2. With 2 bases clipped from V and 5 bases from J, the junction kept 7 bases outside the gene matches. This CDR3 has 16 amino acids. Germline lookup yields CDR1 SEHNR and CDR2 FQNEAQ (reference sequence). CDR3 sequence (DNA): TGTGCCAGCAGCTTACCTAGCGGGGCCCAAGACAATGAGCAGTTCTTC. Translation: CASSLPSGAQDNEQFF.

The chain carries TRBV12-3 or TRBV12-4 and TRBJ2-7; D gene unclear. Trimming took 5 bases from V and 4 from J, leaving 12 bases between them. The CDR3 extends over 13 amino acids. The CDR3 is CASSPNVQYEQYF. CDR3 in DNA: TGTGCCAGCAGTCCCAATGTTCAATACGAGCAGTACTTC.

The gene calls are TRBV14 and TRBJ2-4, with D uncertain. The J call is uncertain, as TRBJ2-7 better fits the DNA end. CDR1 is SGHDN and CDR2 is FVKESK in the germline V gene. The CDR3 is made up of 18 amino acids. CDR3 sequence: CASSRERLNSSGTYEQYF. The DNA of the CDR3 is TGTGCCAGCAGCCGGGAAAGGTTGAACAGCAGTGGCACCTACGAGCAGTACTTC.

The CDR3 sequence: CASGLGIRTYEQYF. CDR3 sequence (DNA): TGTGCTAGCGGGCTCGGGATACGTACCTACGAGCAGTACTTC. The chain has TRBV6-1 and TRBJ2-7; 7 bases are a match to TRBD2. The CDR3 is made up of 14 amino acids. Germline V gives CDR1 MNHNS, CDR2 SASEGT.

The table lists this clonotype with a few counts. J is TRBJ2-3 and V is TRBV5-6; D not certain. Trimming removed 6 bases from V and 2 bases from J, with 10 bases in between. The CDR3 contains 13 residues. The germline gives CDR1 SGHDT, CDR2 YYEEEE. The CDR3 loop is CASTRINTDTQYF. The DNA for the CDR3 is TGTGCCAGCACCCGCATCAACACAGATACGCAGTATTTT.